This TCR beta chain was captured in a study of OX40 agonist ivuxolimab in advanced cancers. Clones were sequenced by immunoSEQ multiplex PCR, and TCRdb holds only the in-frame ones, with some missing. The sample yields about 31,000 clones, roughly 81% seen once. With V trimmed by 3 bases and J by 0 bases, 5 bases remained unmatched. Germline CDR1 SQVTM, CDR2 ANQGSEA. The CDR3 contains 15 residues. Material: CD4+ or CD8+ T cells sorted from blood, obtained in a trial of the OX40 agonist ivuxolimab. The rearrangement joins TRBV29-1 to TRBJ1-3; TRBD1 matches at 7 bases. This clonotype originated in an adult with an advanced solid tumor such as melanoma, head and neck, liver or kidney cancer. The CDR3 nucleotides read TGCAGCGTTGATTTCCGGACAGGCTCTGGAAACACCATATATTTT. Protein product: CSVDFRTGSGNTIYF.